This T cell receptor (gamma chain) emerged from a study of gamma-delta T cells after stem cell transplantation (dated by TCRdb to 2016 to 2017). Library creation used RT-PCR. For sequencing, an Illumina MiSeq was employed. After TCRdb called clones again from the public reads with CATT, rows with identical DNA were merged. The sample contains 150 to 200 gamma-chain clones, 34% of them found a single time. Of the sample, approximately 73% falls within the top ten clones. Regarding this clone: The specificity of this receptor is unknown. No clone much larger than this one lies a single base away; base qualities are absent.

The CDR1 and CDR2 encoded by the germline V gene (reference sequence) are GITISATS and ISYDGTV. Reading from cysteine to phenylalanine, the CDR3 counts 14 amino acids. Only the CDR3 portion is preserved as DNA: 42 bases, with reading frame beginning at the first base. Relative to germline, V is missing 6 bases and J is missing 6 bases, with 2 bases of the junction outside any gene match. Sequencing used gamma-delta T cells. This sequence uses TRGV9 and TRGJP. Here the J gene was assigned by germline matching of the DNA, as TCRdb has none. The TCR originated in a human donor. It is not recorded whose cells these are; they may come from a transplant donor. The nucleotide sequence is given as TGTGCCTTGTGGCGAGAGTTGGGCAAAAAAATCAAGGTATTT. Protein translation: CALWRELGKKIKVF.